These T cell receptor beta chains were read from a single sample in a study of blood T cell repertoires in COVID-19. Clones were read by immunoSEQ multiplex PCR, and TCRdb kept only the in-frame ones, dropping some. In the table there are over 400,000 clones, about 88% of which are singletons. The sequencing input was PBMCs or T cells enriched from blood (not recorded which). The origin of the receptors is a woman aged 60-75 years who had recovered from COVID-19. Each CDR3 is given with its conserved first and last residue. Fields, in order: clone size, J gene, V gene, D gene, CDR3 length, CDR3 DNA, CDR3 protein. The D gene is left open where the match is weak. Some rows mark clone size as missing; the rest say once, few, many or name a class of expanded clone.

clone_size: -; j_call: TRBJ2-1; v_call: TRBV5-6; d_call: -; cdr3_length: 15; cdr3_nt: TGTGCCAGCAGCTTGGCCGTGAGCTCCTACAATGAGCAGTTCTTC; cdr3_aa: CASSLAVSSYNEQFF
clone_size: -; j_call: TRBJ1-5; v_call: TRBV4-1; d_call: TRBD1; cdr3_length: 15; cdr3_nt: TGCGCCAGCAGCCAGGACAGGGGGACTAACCAGCCCCAGCATTTT; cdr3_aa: CASSQDRGTNQPQHF
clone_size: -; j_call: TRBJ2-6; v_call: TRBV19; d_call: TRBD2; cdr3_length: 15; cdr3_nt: TGTGCCAGTAGAACGGGAGGGAAGCAGGCCAACGTCCTGACTTTC; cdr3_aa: CASRTGGKQANVLTF
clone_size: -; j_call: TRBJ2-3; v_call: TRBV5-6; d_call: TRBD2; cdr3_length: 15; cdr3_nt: TGTGCCAGCAAAATGCGGGGGTTCCTCACAGATACGCAGTATTTT; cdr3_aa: CASKMRGFLTDTQYF
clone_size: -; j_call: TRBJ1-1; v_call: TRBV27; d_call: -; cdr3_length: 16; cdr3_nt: TGTGCCAGCAGTTTTACCAGAGGTCGGCCGGATTCGAGTGCTTTCTTT; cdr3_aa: CASSFTRGRPDSSAFF
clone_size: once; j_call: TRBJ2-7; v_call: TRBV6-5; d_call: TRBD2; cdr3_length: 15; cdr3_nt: TGTGCCACCCCGGGGGGTGAGTCTTGCTCCTACGAGCAGTACTTC; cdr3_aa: CATPGGESCSYEQYF
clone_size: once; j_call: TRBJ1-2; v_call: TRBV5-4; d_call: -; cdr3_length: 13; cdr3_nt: TGTGCCAGCAGCTCAACAGATAACTATGGCTACACCTTC; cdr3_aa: CASSSTDNYGYTF
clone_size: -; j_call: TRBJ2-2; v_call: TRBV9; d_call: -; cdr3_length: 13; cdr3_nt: TGTGCCAGCAGCTCGAGAGCGGTCGGGGAGCTGTTTTTT; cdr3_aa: CASSSRAVGELFF
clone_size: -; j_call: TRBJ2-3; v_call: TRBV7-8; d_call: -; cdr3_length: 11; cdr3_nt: TGTGCCAGCAGCCACTCAGATACGCAGTATTTT; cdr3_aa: CASSHSDTQYF
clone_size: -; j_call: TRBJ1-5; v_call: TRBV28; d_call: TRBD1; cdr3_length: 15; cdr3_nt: TGTGCCAGCAGTCCGCAGGGGGGTGGCAATCAGCCCCAGCATTTT; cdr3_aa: CASSPQGGGNQPQHF
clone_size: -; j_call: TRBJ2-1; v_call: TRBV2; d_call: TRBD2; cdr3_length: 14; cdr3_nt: TGTGCCAGCAGTGGACTAGCAAACGACAATGAGCAGTTCTTC; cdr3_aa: CASSGLANDNEQFF
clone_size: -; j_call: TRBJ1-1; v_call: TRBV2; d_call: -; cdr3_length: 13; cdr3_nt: TGTGCCAGCAGTGGGGGCCTTAACACTGAAGCTTTCTTT; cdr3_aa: CASSGGLNTEAFF
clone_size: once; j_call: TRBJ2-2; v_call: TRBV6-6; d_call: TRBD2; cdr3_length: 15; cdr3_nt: TGTGCCAGCAGTTATGCGGGGGGCGTCACCGGGGAGCTGTTTTTT; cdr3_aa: CASSYAGGVTGELFF
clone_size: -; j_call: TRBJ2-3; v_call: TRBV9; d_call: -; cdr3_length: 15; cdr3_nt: TGTGCCAGCAGCGTAGAAGGGGGGGCCACAGATACGCAGTATTTT; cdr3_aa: CASSVEGGATDTQYF
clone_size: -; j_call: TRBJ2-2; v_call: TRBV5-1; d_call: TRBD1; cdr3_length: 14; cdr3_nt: TGCGCCAGCAACCCGGACAGGGTGGCCGGGGAGCTGTTTTTT; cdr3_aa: CASNPDRVAGELFF
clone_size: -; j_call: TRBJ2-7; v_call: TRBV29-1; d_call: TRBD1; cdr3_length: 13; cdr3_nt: TGCAGCGTTCGGTACGGACAGGGTTACGAGCAGTACTTC; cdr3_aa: CSVRYGQGYEQYF
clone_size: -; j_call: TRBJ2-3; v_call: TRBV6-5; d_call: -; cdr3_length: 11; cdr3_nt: TGTGCCAGCAGAAACAGGGATACGCAGTATTTT; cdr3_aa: CASRNRDTQYF
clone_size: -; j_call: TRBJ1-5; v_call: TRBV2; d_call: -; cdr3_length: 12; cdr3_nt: TGTGCCAGTACAGGGCCCTCGGGGCCCCAGCATTTT; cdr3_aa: CASTGPSGPQHF
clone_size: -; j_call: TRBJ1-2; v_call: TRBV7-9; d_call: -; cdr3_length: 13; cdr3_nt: TGTGCCAGCAGCTTAACTCATCCGTATGGCTACACCTTC; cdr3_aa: CASSLTHPYGYTF
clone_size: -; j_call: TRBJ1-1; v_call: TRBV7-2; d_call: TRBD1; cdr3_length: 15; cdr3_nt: TGTGCCAGCAGCCAATTGGGACAGGGGAACACTGAAGCTTTCTTT; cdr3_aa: CASSQLGQGNTEAFF
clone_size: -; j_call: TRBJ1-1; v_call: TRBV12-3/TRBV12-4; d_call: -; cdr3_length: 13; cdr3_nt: TGTGCCAGCAGTCAGGGGATGAACACTGAAGCTTTCTTT; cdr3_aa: CASSQGMNTEAFF
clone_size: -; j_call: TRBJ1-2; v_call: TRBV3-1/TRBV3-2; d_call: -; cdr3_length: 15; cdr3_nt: TGTGCCAGCAGCCAAAGAGTAGGGGCACACTATGGCTACACCTTC; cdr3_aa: CASSQRVGAHYGYTF
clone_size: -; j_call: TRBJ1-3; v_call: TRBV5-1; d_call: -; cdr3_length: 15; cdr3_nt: TGCGCCAGCAGCCCTGACGGGAGCTTTGGAAACACCATATATTTT; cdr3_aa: CASSPDGSFGNTIYF
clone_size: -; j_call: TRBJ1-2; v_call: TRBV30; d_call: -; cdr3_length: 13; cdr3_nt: TGTGCCTGGAATGGGGGGGCTGGCTATGGCTACACCTTC; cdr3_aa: CAWNGGAGYGYTF
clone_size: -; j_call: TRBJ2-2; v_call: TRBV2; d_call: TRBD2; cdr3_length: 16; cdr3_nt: TGTGCCAGCAGTTGGGAAGCGGGGGGGCCCACCGGGGAGCTGTTTTTT; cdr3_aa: CASSWEAGGPTGELFF
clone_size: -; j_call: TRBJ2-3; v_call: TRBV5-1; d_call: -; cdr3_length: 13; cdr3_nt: TGCGCCAGCAGCTTGCAGGACACAGATACGCAGTATTTT; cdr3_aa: CASSLQDTDTQYF
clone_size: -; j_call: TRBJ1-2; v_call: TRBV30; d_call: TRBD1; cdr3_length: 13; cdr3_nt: TGTGCCTGGAGTTTGGACAGGGTCCACGGCTACACCTTC; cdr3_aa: CAWSLDRVHGYTF
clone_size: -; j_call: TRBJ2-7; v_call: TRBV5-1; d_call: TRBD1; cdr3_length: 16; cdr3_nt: TGCGCCAGCAGCTTCTTCCGGACAGGGGGGATTGGCGAGCAGTACTTC; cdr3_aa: CASSFFRTGGIGEQYF